Described below is a single TCR beta chain sequence and its context. TCRdb reanalysed the reads using MiXCR and keeps one entry per CDR3 protein. The sample holds hundreds of thousands of distinct CDR3 sequences, around 24% seen once. The data derive from a study of T cell repertoires in cytomegalovirus infection. The clonotype originates from a human donor in good health (CMV status not recorded). Some clones in this sample may be carry-over from other donors' samples. The sequencing sample was made of CD8+ T cells from PBMCs.

The CDR3 bases are TGTGCCAGCAGTGCAACAGGTATCTACACTGAAGCTTTCTTT. Translated: CASSATGIYTEAFF. The V gene is TRBV28, the J gene TRBJ1-1; maybe TRBD1 (5 bases). The CDR3 covers 14 residues. V lost 5 bases, J lost 3 bases, and 13 bases lay in between. Germline V gene data show CDR1 as MDHEN and CDR2 as SYDVKM.